This T cell receptor (beta chain) appears in the sequencing data of a study of T cells after yellow fever vaccination. Study information: The authors prepared low-cell-number fractions using SMART-Seq v4 Ultra Low Input.

This CDR3 has 15 amino acids. J lost 5 bases, V lost 5 bases, and 11 bases had no gene match. Germline V gives CDR1 SGHTA, CDR2 FQGNSA. The 5'RACE template-switching step produced TCR cDNA and added a universal primer site and UMIs. TCRdb processed the 5' RACE reads anew with MiXCR; each CDR3 protein has one entry. The profile shows around 600,000 distinct CDR3 sequences, 12% of them singletons. This clonotype turned up a few times. The specimen comprised PBMCs, sampled on the day of the yellow fever booster vaccination. V usage is TRBV7-2 and J usage is TRBJ1-2, with 7 nucleotides matching TRBD1. This receptor was identified in a man between 25 and 39 years old who received the YFV17D yellow fever vaccine. CDR3 protein: CASSRLSGTDYGYTF. In nucleotides, the CDR3 is TGTGCCAGCAGCCGACTGTCCGGGACAGATTATGGCTACACCTTC. Full variable domain (rest looked up from reference TRBV7-2 and TRBJ1-2): GAGVSQSPSNKVTEKGKDVELRCDPISGHTALYWYRQSLGQGLEFLIYFQGNSAPDKSGLPSDRFSAERTGGSVSTLTIQRTQQEDSAVYLCASSRLSGTDYGYTFGSGTRLTVV.